The 30 T cell receptor beta chains listed next were all sequenced from one sample in a study of control samples from healthy donors and cancer patients. Produced via immunoSEQ multiplex PCR; TCRdb's table is partial and in-frame only. Of 130,000 to 150,000 clones listed, roughly 94% are singletons. Sequencing was carried out using PBMCs. The origin of the receptors is a man aged 60 to 75 with colorectal cancer.

This sequence joins TRBV10-3 and TRBJ2-2; no reliable D call. This CDR3 has 15 residues. Germline CDR1 reads ENHRY; CDR2 reads SYGVKD. V dropped 4 bases and J dropped 1 base, with 10 bases sitting between them. Written as DNA, the CDR3 is TGTGCCATCAGTGGTCGGACGGAGAACACCGGGGAGCTGTTTTTT. Translation gives CAISGRTENTGELFF.

This clone was recorded only once. V and J are TRBV19 and TRBJ2-1; D is perhaps TRBD1 (5 bases). Between the trimmed V and J ends, which lost 5 bases and 2 bases, there was a span of 13 bases. This CDR3 region has 15 residues. Germline V gives CDR1 LNHDA, CDR2 SQIVND (reference sequence). The CDR3: CASSVQASPYNEQFF. The CDR3 DNA follows: TGTGCCAGTAGTGTACAGGCGAGCCCCTACAATGAGCAGTTCTTC.

The chain joins TRBV24-1 to TRBJ2-3; possible D gene TRBD2, 6 bases. The CDR3 contains 15 residues. V dropped 6 bases and J dropped 0 bases, with 12 bases sitting between them. Germline loops: CDR1 KGHDR, CDR2 SFDVKD. The CDR3: CATSFRRGSTDTQYF. As DNA, the CDR3 is TGTGCCACCAGTTTCCGGCGGGGTAGCACAGATACGCAGTATTTT.

The chain joins TRBV10-3 to TRBJ1-2; possible D gene TRBD1, 5 bases. This CDR3 has 17 amino acids. The ends were cut back, 10 bases at V and 0 bases at J, with 24 bases in the middle. Germline V CDR1 and CDR2: ENHRY, SYGVKD. CDR3 loop: CATTSSLGEVTNYGYTF. The CDR3 DNA is TGTGCCACTACCTCATCTTTAGGGGAGGTCACTAACTATGGCTACACCTTC.

The V gene is TRBV28, the J gene TRBJ2-1; 9 bases are a match to TRBD1. Germline-derived CDR1 and CDR2 are MDHEN and SYDVKM. V lost 6 bases, J lost 4 bases, and 7 bases stayed unmatched. CDR3 length: 15 amino acids. CDR3 DNA: TGTGCCAGCAGCCCCGACAGGGGGGGATACAATGAGCAGTTCTTC. This encodes CASSPDRGGYNEQFF.

This chain uses TRBV19 with TRBJ2-2, with 11 bases aligning to TRBD2. Germline lookup yields CDR1 LNHDA and CDR2 SQIVND (reference sequence). V shed 6 bases and J 4 bases; nucleotides not matched to a gene: 4. The CDR3 runs 15 residues. CDR3 residues: CASRKGTSGTGELFF. For the CDR3, the DNA is TGTGCCAGTAGAAAGGGGACTAGCGGCACCGGGGAGCTGTTTTTT.

For the CDR3, the DNA is TGTGCCAGCAGCGGGGACAGGTCATCCTACGAGCAGTACTTC. It is translated as CASSGDRSSYEQYF. The chain recombines TRBV9 with TRBJ2-7; the match to TRBD1 covers 8 bases. This CDR3 region has 14 residues. V gave up 3 bases and J gave up 1 base; unmatched junction bases: 3. CDR1 SGDLS and CDR2 YYNGEE come from the germline V gene.

V usage is TRBV6-4 and J usage is TRBJ2-2; tentatively, D is TRBD2 (7 bases). Trimming cost V 0 bases and J 4 bases, with 12 bases left between them. CDR1 is MRHNA and CDR2 is SNTAGT in the germline V gene. This CDR3 contains 16 residues. CDR3 residues: CASSDSGGGTTGELFF. The CDR3 region has the DNA TGTGCCAGCAGTGACTCGGGGGGGGGCACCACCGGGGAGCTGTTTTTT.

V gene TRBV5-1 combines with J gene TRBJ2-2; D unresolved. The length of the CDR3 is 15 residues. Trimming stripped 0 bases from V and 0 bases from J, with 6 bases between. Germline V gives CDR1 SGHRS, CDR2 YFSETQ. The DNA for the CDR3 is TGCGCCAGCAGCTTGGCCAACACGAACACCGGGGAGCTGTTTTTT. Encoded protein: CASSLANTNTGELFF. Drawing the rest from reference TRBV5-1 and TRBJ2-2, the complete variable domain is KAGVTQTPRYLIKTRGQQVTLSCSPISGHRSVSWYQQTPGQGLQFLFEYFSETQRNKGNFPGRFSGRQFSNSRSEMNVSTLELGDSALYLCASSLANTNTGELFFGEGSRLTVL.

The chain carries TRBV5-1 and TRBJ1-4; the D gene is possibly TRBD1 (5 bases). V gave up 3 bases and J gave up 6 bases, with 18 bases separating them. Per germline, CDR1 SGHRS and CDR2 YFSETQ. The CDR3 spans 16 residues. The CDR3 sequence is CASSWGSGGPDEKLFF. The DNA of the CDR3 is TGCGCCAGCAGCTGGGGATCGGGGGGTCCCGATGAAAAACTGTTTTTT.

J is TRBJ2-1 and V is TRBV19; no clear D. The length of the CDR3 is 14 residues. Germline CDR1 is LNHDA and CDR2 is SQIVND (reference sequence). The V end was cut by 10 bases, the J end by 0 bases, with 13 bases between. The CDR3: CATSPPSSYNEQFF. For the CDR3, the DNA is TGTGCCACCTCTCCCCCTAGCTCCTACAATGAGCAGTTCTTC.

V is TRBV4-1 and J is TRBJ2-5; TRBD1 might be the D (5 bases). The CDR3 loop spans 17 amino acids. The V gene's germline CDR1 is MGHRA and CDR2 YSYEKL. The germline V and J ends were trimmed by 1 base and 5 bases, with 20 bases remaining between them. The CDR3: CASSQAVAPPSGETQYF. In nucleotides, the CDR3 is TGCGCCAGCAGCCAAGCTGTGGCCCCTCCCTCAGGGGAGACCCAGTACTTC.

This chain connects TRBV10-2 to TRBJ2-1; D is uncertain. The V end was cut by 3 bases, the J end by 8 bases, with 20 bases between. Germline loops: CDR1 WSHSY, CDR2 SAAADI. The CDR3 length is 16 residues. DNA of the CDR3: TGCGCCAGCAGTGACCGGACCCAGCTACTCTTGGATGAGCAGTTCTTC. This translates into CASSDRTQLLLDEQFF.

The J gene is TRBJ2-7, the V gene TRBV28; TRBD1 matches at 9 bases. This CDR3 has 14 residues. Germline CDR1 reads MDHEN; CDR2 reads SYDVKM. Unmatched junction bases numbered 10, after V lost 6 bases and J lost 7 bases. CDR3 residues: CASSRDRGSREQYF. The CDR3 DNA reads TGTGCCAGCAGCCGTGACAGGGGGTCGAGGGAGCAGTACTTC.

This chain connects TRBV10-3 to TRBJ1-1; 10 nucleotides line up with TRBD1. With V trimmed by 7 bases and J by 6 bases, 5 bases remained unmatched. The CDR3 runs to 13 residues. Germline V gene sequence: CDR1 ENHRY, CDR2 SYGVKD. The CDR3 DNA sequence: TGTGCCATCACCCGGGACAGGGGTTCTGAAGCTTTCTTT. Encoded protein: CAITRDRGSEAFF.

V is TRBV21-1 and J is TRBJ1-4. TRBV21-1 is a pseudogene segment. The CDR3 sequence is 16 residues long. The CDR3 nucleotides are TGTGCCAGCAGCAAAAAACGATCGAGAACTAATGAAAAACTGTTTTTT. The encoded protein is CASSKKRSRTNEKLFF.

Written as DNA, the CDR3 is TGTGCCAGTATCGACAGGGGCAATCAGCCCCAGCATTTT. Amino acid sequence: CASIDRGNQPQHF. The rearrangement uses TRBV19 and TRBJ1-5, with 7 bases fitting TRBD1. This CDR3 has 13 residues. Germline V gives CDR1 LNHDA, CDR2 SQIVND (reference sequence). Trimming removed 7 bases from V and 2 bases from J; junction bases left unmatched: 2.

CDR3 sequence reads: CASSLFGGQGPSYEQYF. CDR3 in DNA: TGTGCCAGCAGTTTATTCGGGGGACAGGGGCCATCCTACGAGCAGTACTTC. J is TRBJ2-7 and V is TRBV27; 10 bases are shared with TRBD1. The V and J ends lost 1 base and 1 base, in that order; junction bases with no gene match: 7. The CDR3 is 17 amino acids. Per germline, CDR1 MNHEY and CDR2 SMNVEV (reference sequence).

This chain uses TRBV28 with TRBJ1-2; 7 bases match TRBD1. From germline, CDR1 is MDHEN and CDR2 SYDVKM. There are 14 residues in the CDR3. The V gene end was trimmed by 2 bases and the J gene end by 7 bases; junction bases not matched to a gene: 7. The CDR3 nucleotides are TGTGCCAGCAGTTTACTCACAGGGGTACTTGGCTACACCTTC. This sequence encodes CASSLLTGVLGYTF.

The V call is TRBV5-4, the J call TRBJ2-3, with D tentatively TRBD2 (6 bases). Between the trimmed V and J ends, which lost 2 bases and 2 bases, there was a span of 12 bases. This CDR3 comprises 15 residues. Germline loops: CDR1 SGHNT, CDR2 YYREEE (reference sequence). CDR3: CASSFGGAHTDTQYF. CDR3 coding DNA: TGTGCCAGCAGCTTCGGCGGGGCCCACACAGATACGCAGTATTTT.

The chain is built from TRBV6-2 or TRBV6-3 and TRBJ2-1; 11 nucleotides align to TRBD1. With V trimmed by 5 bases and J by 4 bases, 4 bases remained unmatched. The germline V gene encodes CDR1 MNHEY and CDR2 SVGEGT. The CDR3 loop spans 15 amino acids. This chain's CDR3 is CASSADRGRYNEQFF. Written as DNA, the CDR3 is TGTGCCAGCAGTGCGGACAGGGGGCGATACAATGAGCAGTTCTTC.

The V and J genes are TRBV9 and TRBJ1-6; D is uncertain. Germline V lookup: CDR1 SGDLS, CDR2 YYNGEE. The length of the CDR3 is 19 residues. The V end lost 0 bases, the J end lost 5 bases, and 21 bases lay between the germline ends. For the CDR3, the DNA is TGTGCCAGCAGCGTAGAGCCGGCCGATAGAAGGTTTAATAATTCACCCCTCCACTTT. Translated: CASSVEPADRRFNNSPLHF.

The chain recombines TRBV7-9 with TRBJ2-3, with D perhaps TRBD1 or TRBD2 (5 bases each). Germline CDR1 is SEHNR and CDR2 is FQNEAQ (reference sequence). The CDR3 sequence is 15 residues long. Trimming removed 1 base at V and 0 bases at J, with 8 bases between. CDR3 nucleotide sequence: TGTGCCAGCAGCTTAGGAGGGGCGAGCACAGATACGCAGTATTTT. Its protein is CASSLGGASTDTQYF.

This chain uses TRBV6-5 with TRBJ1-4; the match to TRBD1 covers 11 bases. V trimming: 5 bases; J trimming: 10 bases; junction bases outside the gene matches: 9. The CDR3 has 15 residues. Germline assignment: CDR1 MNHEY and CDR2 SVGAGI. CDR3 residues: CASSPWTGGQGKLFF. CDR3 DNA sequence: TGTGCCAGCAGTCCGTGGACAGGGGGCCAAGGAAAACTGTTTTTT.

This clone has more than one count but fewer than ten. The chain joins TRBV5-1 to TRBJ2-6; D tentatively fits TRBD1 or TRBD2 (5 bases each). The V end lost 4 bases, the J end lost 2 bases, and 10 bases lay between the germline ends. This CDR3 comprises 15 residues. Per the germline V gene, CDR1 is SGHRS and CDR2 is YFSETQ. Here the CDR3 DNA reads TGCGCCAGCAGCCCTGGGGGAGCTGGGGCCAACGTCCTGACTTTC. Translating gives CASSPGGAGANVLTF.

This chain connects TRBV30 to TRBJ1-5; no definite D call. Trimming shortened V by 1 base and J by 5 bases, and 6 bases separated the two germline ends. CDR3 size: 12 residues. Germline V gene sequence: CDR1 GTSNPN, CDR2 SVGIG (reference sequence). The CDR3 coding sequence is TGTGCCTGGAGTGACACCGATCAGCCCCAGCATTTT. Amino acid sequence: CAWSDTDQPQHF. Looking up the rest from reference TRBV30 and TRBJ1-5 gives the full variable domain: SQTIHQWPATLVQPVGSPLSLECTVEGTSNPNLYWYRQAAGRGLQLLFYSVGIGQISSEVPQNLSASRPQDRQFILSSKKLLLSDSGFYLCAWSDTDQPQHFGDGTRLSIL.

This chain joins TRBV6-1 and TRBJ1-2, with D unresolved. Germline V gene data show CDR1 as MNHNS and CDR2 as SASEGT. The CDR3 length is 14 residues. V lost 0 bases and J 7 bases, leaving 12 bases between the germline ends. Here the CDR3 reads CASSEASLRGGYTF. Here the CDR3 DNA reads TGTGCCAGCAGTGAAGCCAGCCTTCGGGGTGGCTACACCTTC.

The chain carries TRBV27 and TRBJ1-1; perhaps TRBD1 as D (5 bases). CDR3 length equals 14 residues. Trimming left V 0 bases short and J 5 bases short, with 10 bases between. Germline CDR1 is MNHEY and CDR2 is SMNVEV (reference sequence). The CDR3 loop is CASSLSNRRTEAFF. The DNA of the CDR3 is TGTGCCAGCAGTTTATCGAACAGGAGGACTGAAGCTTTCTTT.

The chain recombines TRBV6-6 with TRBJ2-5, with D possibly matching TRBD2 (5 bases). The CDR3 runs to 13 residues. V was shortened by 5 bases and J by 2 bases, with 9 bases between the two germline ends. Germline values: CDR1 MNHNY, CDR2 SVGAGI (reference sequence). The CDR3 region has the DNA TGTGCCAGCAGTCGGGAAGGACAAGAGACCCAGTACTTC. Its protein is CASSREGQETQYF.

This chain joins TRBV6-5 and TRBJ1-1, with D unresolved. Germline V lookup: CDR1 MNHEY, CDR2 SVGAGI. V shed 2 bases and J shed 5 bases, with 9 bases lying between them. The CDR3 has 13 amino acids. The CDR3 loop is CASSYGGMTEAFF. The CDR3 DNA follows: TGTGCCAGCAGTTACGGTGGGATGACTGAAGCTTTCTTT.